This TCR beta chain was recorded in a study of blood T cell repertoires in COVID-19 (dated by TCRdb to 2020 to 2021). For context, the study as a whole: Samples covering the acute and convalescent phases of COVID-19 were provided by collaborators in the United States, Italy and Spain. The material from the prospective study consisted of cDNA or gDNA derived from T cells, B-cell-depleted T cells, or PBMCs. Subjects who had been exposed to COVID-19, were actively infected with it, or had recovered from it provided the deeply sampled blood TCRbeta repertoires that made up the dataset. A freely available public database, intended as a resource for researchers studying the immune response to SARS-CoV-2, is where the repertoires were released. Samples came from the ongoing ImmuneRACE study (first 160 participants) plus 1,254 subjects from 6 global collaborators. Sample metadata almost always included a de-identified subject ID, COVID-19 status, age in years and sex. Where available, HLA class I and class II types were obtained from metadata supplied by the sample provider rather than from assay-based typing.

The immunoSEQ Assay, a bias-controlled multiplex PCR, was used to amplify TCRbeta CDR3 regions from genomic DNA. The authors' analysis ran thus. The number of nucleated cells in each sample was estimated by amplification of reference gene primers within the assay. To quantify the absolute abundance of each unique TCRbeta CDR3 rearrangement, sequence reads were collapsed and filtered. For each sample, productive Simpson clonality was calculated by taking the square root of Simpson's diversity index across productive rearrangements. In its TCRdb copy, this immuneACCESS table keeps in-frame sequences only and misses some clones. Where compared with another copy, unresolved V genes explain less than half of these, and the others have no known cause. From that table come the V and J calls and clone size; the DNA was used to work out D and trimming. For this sample there are some 300,000 clones; over 80% appear just once. The leading ten clones occupy 6% to 8% of the sample.

Paper-wide results and their limitations: Clinical and demographic metadata were provided uncurated, with the amount varying by source and participant.

Ends trimmed: V by 2 bases, J by 5 bases; bases unmatched to a gene: 13. The CDR3, from cysteine to phenylalanine, totals 17 residues. Only the CDR3 region is kept as DNA, spanning 51 bases read in frame from base 1. Reading the germline V gene (reference sequence) gives CDR1 GTSNPN and CDR2 SVGIG. At one collaborating source in Seattle, patients were enrolled during active infection and were followed longitudinally through the course of disease. The collaborating institutions used their own protocols to collect whole blood in K2EDTA tubes. For TCRbeta analysis, collaborators shipped samples as frozen whole blood, isolated PBMCs, or DNA extracted from either of those sample types. Turning to this clone: The specificity of this receptor is unknown. No base quality information exists; no much larger clone differs at one position.

The sequence came from a woman aged 50 to 60 with COVID-19, enrolled during active disease. This sequence uses TRBV30 and TRBJ2-2, with TRBD2 matching 8 junction bases. The specimen was peripheral blood. The sequenced DNA: TGTGCCTGGAGTTTAGTCAGCGGGAGTAGTTGGACCGGGGAGCTGTTTTTT. It codes for CAWSLVSGSSWTGELFF.